This is a list of T cell receptor beta chains from one sample in a study of cytomegalovirus exposure and HLA in healthy donors. TCRdb keeps only in-frame clones here, not all; method: immunoSEQ multiplex PCR. Altogether 95,000 to 120,000 clones are present, 74% being singletons, with the ten largest covering 4.2%. Specimen: PBMCs. The receptors were sampled from a woman aged 35 to 49 in good health and CMV-seropositive. Both conserved end residues are part of each CDR3. A D gene is named only where the DNA matches it firmly. Clone size is not always given. Where it is, it says once, few, many or a class for expanded clones.

>TRBJ2-7|NA|once|TRBV20-1
TGCAGTGCTTCTTCCTCCTACGAGCAGTACTTC
CSASSSYEQYF
>TRBJ1-2|NA|NA|TRBV4-1
TGCGCCAGCAGCCAAGAAGAGGGAAGGGTTTATGGCTACACCTTC
CASSQEEGRVYGYTF
>TRBJ1-6|TRBD1|NA|TRBV30
TGTGCCTGGAGTACCGGACAGGGTGCCCGTTCACCCCTCCACTTT
CAWSTGQGARSPLHF
>TRBJ1-2|TRBD1|NA|TRBV19
TGTGCCAGTAGTATAGTGTGGGACAGGGCCGGCTACACCTTC
CASSIVWDRAGYTF
>TRBJ2-5|TRBD2|NA|TRBV30
TGTGCCTTGGCGGGGGGATGGGGAGAGACCCAGTACTTC
CALAGGWGETQYF
>TRBJ1-5|NA|NA|TRBV9
TGTGCCAGCAGCCCATACGGGGGGGCAGGGTATAGCAATCAGCCCCAGCATTTT
CASSPYGGAGYSNQPQHF
>TRBJ1-2|NA|NA|TRBV7-2
TGTGCCAGCAGCTTAAGTTTCCGGGGGGTTGATGGCTACACCTTC
CASSLSFRGVDGYTF
>TRBJ1-1|TRBD1|few|TRBV27
TGTGCCAGCAGTTCAAACCCAGGGGGCGGGAACACTGAAGCTTTCTTT
CASSSNPGGGNTEAFF
>TRBJ1-1|TRBD1|few|TRBV25-1
TGTGCCAGCAGCGTTGCCTGGGGACAGGGTAACACTGAAGCTTTCTTT
CASSVAWGQGNTEAFF
>TRBJ2-7|TRBD1|NA|TRBV7-2
TGTGCCAGCAGCTTCTTGACAGGGGGGAGGTACGAGCAGTACTTC
CASSFLTGGRYEQYF
>TRBJ1-5|TRBD1|NA|TRBV19
TGTGCCAGTAGTATCTCCCGGGACAGGGGGAATCAGCCCCAGCATTTT
CASSISRDRGNQPQHF
>TRBJ2-3|NA|NA|TRBV20-1
TGCAGTGCTAGGACTACAGATACGCAGTATTTT
CSARTTDTQYF
>TRBJ2-7|NA|NA|TRBV21-1
TGTGCCAGCAGCATCTGGACAGGGAGGACCTACGAGCAGTACTTC
CASSIWTGRTYEQYF
>TRBJ2-3|TRBD2|NA|TRBV10-3
TGTGCCACCCGGACTAGCGAGATCACAGATACGCAGTATTTT
CATRTSEITDTQYF
>TRBJ2-1|NA|NA|TRBV7-9
TGTGCCAGCAGCATAGGAGGGACTTTTGTTCAGTTCTTC
CASSIGGTFVQFF
>TRBJ2-5|NA|NA|TRBV7-3
TGTGCCAGCAGCTTAACGGGGGCGGAGACCCAGTACTTC
CASSLTGAETQYF
>TRBJ2-1|TRBD2|few|TRBV11-3
TGTGCCAGCACCCGGACTAGCGGCTACAATGAGCAGTTCTTC
CASTRTSGYNEQFF
>TRBJ2-5|NA|NA|TRBV7-7
TGTGCTAGCAGCTTACGGGGGGCTGAGGAGACCCAGTACTTC
CASSLRGAEETQYF
>TRBJ2-7|NA|few|TRBV15
TGTGCCACCAGCAGGACACGGGACAACTACGAGCAGTACTTC
CATSRTRDNYEQYF
>TRBJ2-1|NA|NA|TRBV19
TGTGCCACCACACACGGAGGAACCTACAATGAGCAGTTCTTC
CATTHGGTYNEQFF
>TRBJ2-7|TRBD2|NA|TRBV5-4
TGTGCCAGCAGCTTTAGCGGGGGCACCTACGAGCAGTACTTC
CASSFSGGTYEQYF
>TRBJ2-5|TRBD1|NA|TRBV19
TGTGCCAGTAGGACAGGGGGCGCCGAGACCCAGTACTTC
CASRTGGAETQYF
>TRBJ1-2|NA|NA|TRBV19
TGTGCCAGTAGTATAGGGATGGGGAGCTATGGCTACACCTTC
CASSIGMGSYGYTF
>TRBJ2-5|TRBD2|NA|TRBV4-3
TGCGCCAGCAGCCAAGATCGGGGACTACAAGAGACCCAGTACTTC
CASSQDRGLQETQYF
>TRBJ2-2|TRBD2|NA|TRBV4-2
TGTGCCAGCAGCCAAGAGGTCGCCGGGACTATCAATTCAAACACCGGGGAGCTGTTTTTT
CASSQEVAGTINSNTGELFF
>TRBJ1-1|TRBD1|once|TRBV2
TGTGCCAGCACCGGGACAGGGGGACTGAGCGGAGCTTTCTTT
CASTGTGGLSGAFF
>TRBJ1-2|TRBD1|NA|TRBV6-1
TGTGCCTGCAGGGACAGACATTCTGGGAATGGCTACACCTTC
CACRDRHSGNGYTF
>TRBJ2-5|TRBD2|NA|TRBV6-1
TGTGCCAGCAGTGAATTTGCGGGGGGACACCAAGAGACCCAGTACTTC
CASSEFAGGHQETQYF
>TRBJ2-7|NA|NA|TRBV7-2
TGTGCCAGCAGCCTCTATTACGGGTCTCCATACGAGCAGTACTTC
CASSLYYGSPYEQYF